This T cell receptor beta chain was sequenced in a study of T cell repertoires in cytomegalovirus infection. Study details: CMV infection together with matching HLA type was indicated by public TCR beta signatures.

MiXCR, run by TCRdb on the reads, gives a single entry per CDR3 protein. The sample includes around 130,000 distinct CDR3 sequences, less than 9.5% of them seen just once. This clonotype showed up many times. Its antigen is currently unknown. Study-level findings and limits: Carriers of CMV plus the relevant HLA were identified by cumulative public TCR beta family frequency. HLA-C-restricted, CMV-specific TCR beta clonotypes were dominant ex vivo.

This receptor was obtained from a human donor in good health (CMV status not recorded). Some clones in this sample may be carry-over from other donors' samples. The sequenced material came from PBMCs.

CDR3 residues: CASSLAMATNTEAFF. DNA for the CDR3: TGTGCCAGCAGCTTAGCGATGGCAACGAACACTGAAGCTTTCTTT. The chain combines TRBV7-2 with TRBJ1-1; D ambiguous. The germline gives CDR1 SGHTA, CDR2 FQGNSA. This CDR3 has 15 residues. Trimming removed 0 bases from V and 1 base from J, with 9 bases in between. Using reference TRBV7-2 and TRBJ1-1 for the parts outside the CDR3, the full variable domain is GAGVSQSPSNKVTEKGKDVELRCDPISGHTALYWYRQSLGQGLEFLIYFQGNSAPDKSGLPSDRFSAERTGGSVSTLTIQRTQQEDSAVYLCASSLAMATNTEAFFGQGTRLTVV.